Sequencing of this T cell receptor beta chain was carried out in a study of PD-1 blockade in classical Hodgkin lymphoma. General study points: In newly diagnosed patients, baseline TCR diversity was reportedly below that of healthy donors.

Every patient had relapsed following autologous stem cell transplantation, and cohorts differed in brentuximab vedotin exposure. For this clone: Its antigen is still unknown.

Profiled with immunoSEQ multiplex PCR; TCRdb holds only in-frame clones, not every one. The sample has roughly 140,000 clones; 78% are singletons. Germline CDR1 is SGHRS and CDR2 is YFSETQ. The V gene end was trimmed by 4 bases and the J gene end by 4 bases; junction bases not matched to a gene: 13. The CDR3 consists of 17 residues. The receptor's source is a human donor with classical Hodgkin lymphoma. This chain uses TRBV5-1 with TRBJ2-5; 10 nucleotides line up with TRBD1. The sample here was peripheral blood mononuclear cells (PBMCs), taken before the second cycle of nivolumab. The DNA of the CDR3 is TGCGCCAGCAGCCCCCCTACCGGGACAGGGGATGGAGAGACCCAGTACTTC. Translated, it gives CASSPPTGTGDGETQYF.